This TCR beta chain was retrieved from a study of T-cell reconstitution after alpha-beta-depleted transplantation in children. The TCRbeta library was prepared with unique molecular identifiers. TCRdb processed the PCR reads anew with MiXCR; each CDR3 protein has one entry. The top ten clones hold approximately 30% of a sample with about 230,000 distinct CDR3 sequences, about a tenth of them seen once. The CDR3 runs 14 residues. CDR1 is SGHRS, CDR2 YFSETQ, per germline. Between the trimmed V and J ends, which lost 5 bases and 0 bases, there was a span of 10 bases. The chain joins TRBV5-1 to TRBJ2-3; D call uncertain. The clonotype originates from a child younger than two with acute myeloid leukemia, due to receive a stem cell transplant. The sequenced sample was PBMCs, obtained before TCRalphabeta/CD19-depleted stem cell transplant. Here the CDR3 reads CASRMSRSTDTQYF. The DNA for the CDR3 is TGCGCCAGCAGAATGAGCCGTAGCACAGATACGCAGTATTTT.